These 27 T cell receptor beta chains came from one sample sequenced in a study of T-cell memory formation after mild COVID-19. TCRdb re-derived calls from the 5' RACE reads in MiXCR, one entry per CDR3 protein. The sample has around 340,000 distinct CDR3 sequences, around 13% seen once. The sequencing input was PBMCs or a T cell subset sorted from them (not recorded which). The receptors stem from a man younger than 35 who had mild COVID-19 (a few samples of this study predate the infection). Cell type and time point are not known.

The genes are TRBV24-1 and TRBJ2-3, with D unclear. Trimming removed 1 base from V and 3 bases from J, with 4 bases in between. The length of the CDR3 is 13 residues. CDR1 and CDR2 (germline): KGHDR, SFDVKD. CDR3 coding DNA: TGTGCCACCAGTGATTTCCCGACAGATACGCAGTATTTT. Translation gives CATSDFPTDTQYF.

This clonotype has just a few counts. J is TRBJ2-3 and V is TRBV7-2, with a tentative D call TRBD2 (6 bases). The ends were cut back, 7 bases at V and 9 bases at J, with 20 bases in the middle. The CDR3 is 14 residues long. Germline CDR1 SGHTA, CDR2 FQGNSA. Here the CDR3 reads CASTGYGGAATQYF. In nucleotides, the CDR3 is TGTGCCAGCACCGGTTACGGCGGGGCCGCAACGCAGTATTTT. The full variable domain, completed using reference TRBV7-2 and TRBJ2-3, is GAGVSQSPSNKVTEKGKDVELRCDPISGHTALYWYRQSLGQGLEFLIYFQGNSAPDKSGLPSDRFSAERTGGSVSTLTIQRTQQEDSAVYLCASTGYGGAATQYFGPGTRLTVL.

V gene TRBV18 combines with J gene TRBJ2-7; 7 nucleotides match TRBD1. The CDR3 loop spans 15 amino acids. The V gene's germline CDR1 is KGHSH and CDR2 LQKENI. The V gene end was trimmed by 3 bases and the J gene end by 8 bases; junction bases not matched to a gene: 13. The CDR3, as DNA: TGTGCCAGCTCACCCGACCAGGTGACAGGGTTCAAGCAGTACTTC. It specifies CASSPDQVTGFKQYF.

This clonotype has at least ten counts. The V call is TRBV7-6, the J call TRBJ2-7; D tentatively reads TRBD1 or TRBD2 (5 bases each). V lost 5 bases, J lost 1 base, and 15 bases lay in between. CDR3 length: 15 amino acids. The germline V gene has CDR1 SGHVS and CDR2 FNYEAQ. For the CDR3, the DNA is TGTGCCAGCAGCCTCTCGGGGCAGGGATCCTACGAGCAGTACTTC. As protein: CASSLSGQGSYEQYF. Full variable domain (rest looked up from reference TRBV7-6 and TRBJ2-7): GAGVSQSPRYKVTKRGQDVALRCDPISGHVSLYWYRQALGQGPEFLTYFNYEAQQDKSGLPNDRFSAERPEGSISTLTIQRTEQRDSAMYRCASSLSGQGSYEQYFGPGTRLTVT.

The chain joins TRBV6-6 to TRBJ1-2; D perhaps matches TRBD1 (6 bases). Germline assignment: CDR1 MNHNY and CDR2 SVGAGI (reference sequence). Trimming stripped 5 bases from V and 7 bases from J, with 17 bases between. CDR3 length equals 14 residues. CDR3 residues: CASSQTTGRFGYTF. The DNA of the CDR3 is TGTGCCAGCAGTCAAACGACAGGACGGTTTGGCTACACCTTC.

The rearrangement uses TRBV4-1 and TRBJ2-5; D uncertain. Germline CDR1 reads MGHRA; CDR2 reads YSYEKL. CDR3 length: 14 residues. V was shortened by 4 bases and J by 1 base, with 10 bases between the two germline ends. The CDR3 bases are TGCGCCAGCAGCCGGGCGCCATTCCAAGAGACCCAGTACTTC. It encodes CASSRAPFQETQYF.

This clonotype occurred a few times. The genes are TRBV6-4 and TRBJ1-2; the D gene is possibly TRBD1 (6 bases). The CDR3 runs 13 residues. The germline V and J ends were trimmed by 6 bases and 4 bases, with 12 bases remaining between them. The germline CDR1 and CDR2 sequences are MRHNA and SNTAGT. CDR3 region: CASRHRAVYGYTF. The CDR3 DNA reads as TGTGCCAGCAGGCACAGGGCCGTCTATGGCTACACCTTC.

The chain is built from TRBV7-2 and TRBJ2-1; no reliable D call. The CDR3 contains 16 residues. V lost 1 base to trimming and J lost 10 bases, with 20 bases between them. In germline, CDR1 is SGHTA, CDR2 FQGNSA. The CDR3 DNA is TGTGCCAGCAGCTTAGGGCCGCAACTAACGCAGTTCGAGCAGTTCTTC. It yields the protein CASSLGPQLTQFEQFF.

This clonotype was detected only a few times. V gene TRBV15 combines with J gene TRBJ1-4; D gene uncertain. CDR1 is LNHNV, CDR2 YYDKDF, per germline (reference sequence). This CDR3 spans 16 amino acids. Trimming cost V 0 bases and J 4 bases, with 12 bases left between them. CDR3 loop: CATSRDRPVLNEKLFF. The CDR3 DNA follows: TGTGCCACCAGCAGAGATAGGCCAGTTCTTAATGAAAAACTGTTTTTT.

There are a few counts of this clonotype. V and J are TRBV4-1 and TRBJ2-1, with a tentative D call TRBD1 (6 bases). The CDR3 runs 15 residues. Between the trimmed V and J ends, which lost 3 bases and 7 bases, there was a span of 16 bases. In germline, CDR1 is MGHRA, CDR2 YSYEKL. Here the CDR3 reads CASSQRPTGGNEQFF. CDR3 DNA sequence: TGCGCCAGCAGCCAGAGACCGACAGGCGGGAATGAGCAGTTCTTC.

This clonotype was found a few times. The rearrangement joins TRBV7-9 to TRBJ2-1; no reliable D call. Germline V gene lookup returns CDR1 SEHNR and CDR2 FQNEAQ (reference sequence). V lost 4 bases and J lost 3, with 4 bases in between. The CDR3 extends over 12 amino acids. CDR3 loop: CASSSVYNEQFF. The CDR3 nucleotides read TGTGCCAGCAGCTCAGTCTACAATGAGCAGTTCTTC.

CDR3 DNA: TGTGCCAGCAGCGCCAGCGGGGGGGACCAAGAGACCCAGTACTTC. Protein: CASSASGGDQETQYF. V and J are TRBV9 and TRBJ2-5; 10 bases are a match to TRBD2. The trim removed 3 bases at V and 0 bases at J, leaving 2 bases unmatched. The CDR3 consists of 15 residues. Germline assignment: CDR1 SGDLS and CDR2 YYNGEE.

This clonotype appeared a few times. The J gene is TRBJ1-2, the V gene TRBV5-5; D is uncertain. The ends were cut back, 2 bases at V and 6 bases at J, with 11 bases in the middle. The CDR3 sequence is 13 residues long. Germline assignment: CDR1 SGHKS and CDR2 YYEKEE (reference sequence). The CDR3 region has the DNA TGTGCCAGCAGCTTTCTAGGGAAGGATGGCTACACCTTC. Translating it yields CASSFLGKDGYTF. The full variable domain, rest sourced from reference TRBV5-5 and TRBJ1-2, is DAGVTQSPTHLIKTRGQQVTLRCSPISGHKSVSWYQQVLGQGPQFIFQYYEKEERGRGNFPDRFSARQFPNYSSELNVNALLLGDSALYLCASSFLGKDGYTFGSGTRLTVV.

Only a few counts were recorded for this clonotype. The chain is built from TRBV6-2 or TRBV6-3 and TRBJ1-1; the D is unclear. The CDR3 contains 11 residues. Trimming cost V 6 bases and J 12 bases, with 14 bases left between them. CDR1 and CDR2 from the germline V gene are MNHEY and SVGEGT. The CDR3 coding sequence is TGTGCCAGCAGCTATGGGGAACGATCTTTCTTT. This gives the protein CASSYGERSFF.

The V gene is TRBV9, the J gene TRBJ1-3; TRBD1 might be the D (5 bases). V was trimmed by 1 base and J by 2 bases, leaving 16 bases between them. CDR1 SGDLS and CDR2 YYNGEE come from the germline V gene. CDR3 length equals 17 residues. In DNA, the CDR3 is TGTGCCAGCAGCGTATTTAACAGGCCACAAACTGGAAACACCATATATTTT. It encodes CASSVFNRPQTGNTIYF. Drawing the rest from reference TRBV9 and TRBJ1-3, the complete variable domain is DSGVTQTPKHLITATGQRVTLRCSPRSGDLSVYWYQQSLDQGLQFLIQYYNGEERAKGNILERFSAQQFPDLHSELNLSSLELGDSALYFCASSVFNRPQTGNTIYFGEGSWLTVV.

V usage is TRBV7-2 and J usage is TRBJ1-4; 9 bases are a match to TRBD1. The CDR3 covers 18 residues. Germline lookup yields CDR1 SGHTA and CDR2 FQGNSA. Trimming took 4 bases from V and 0 from J; bases not matched to a gene: 9. Here the CDR3 reads CASSWDREYSATNEKLFF. Here the CDR3 DNA reads TGTGCCAGCAGCTGGGACAGGGAGTATAGTGCAACTAATGAAAAACTGTTTTTT.

V gene TRBV10-1 combines with J gene TRBJ1-4; D call uncertain. The CDR3 extends over 14 amino acids. Germline values: CDR1 WNHNN, CDR2 SYGVQD (reference sequence). The germline V and J ends were trimmed by 5 bases and 8 bases, with 15 bases remaining between them. As DNA, the CDR3 is TGCGCCAGCAGTCCCGGGAGTGCGGGCGAAAAACTGTTTTTT. As protein: CASSPGSAGEKLFF.

The chain couples TRBV20-1 to TRBJ2-7, with D possibly TRBD1 on 6 matching bases. Germline loops: CDR1 DFQATT, CDR2 SNEGSKA (reference sequence). This CDR3 has 17 residues. Trimming took off 2 bases at V and 5 bases at J, with 25 bases between the two ends. CDR3 nucleotides: TGCAGTGCTAGACCAGGGTCCTCACAGGGTCATTTCCACGAGCAGTACGTC. This translates into CSARPGSSQGHFHEQYV.

The CDR3 sequence: CASSFPNRYGYTF. CDR3 nucleotides: TGTGCCAGCAGTTTCCCCAATCGATATGGCTACACCTTC. The chain uses TRBV12-3 or TRBV12-4 and TRBJ1-2; D ambiguous. This CDR3 spans 13 amino acids. Trimming took off 3 bases at V and 5 bases at J, with 10 bases between the two ends.

The J gene is TRBJ1-2, the V gene TRBV12-3 or TRBV12-4; 8 bases agree with TRBD1. The CDR3 has 12 residues. With V trimmed by 4 bases and J by 8 bases, 3 bases remained unmatched. The CDR3 protein is CASSYRDRGYTF. The CDR3 DNA sequence: TGTGCCAGCAGTTATCGGGACAGGGGCTACACCTTC.

CDR3 sequence: CASSLNGDYGYTF. The CDR3 DNA reads TGCGCCAGCAGCTTGAACGGGGACTATGGCTACACCTTC. The chain couples TRBV5-1 to TRBJ1-2; D gene ambiguous. CDR3 length: 13 residues. V was trimmed by 1 base and J by 3 bases, leaving 7 bases between them. CDR1 is SGHRS, CDR2 YFSETQ, per germline.

This clonotype has just a few counts. The chain uses TRBV4-2 and TRBJ2-1, with 9 bases matching TRBD2. With 1 base clipped from V and 4 bases from J, the junction kept 2 bases outside the gene matches. This CDR3 is built from 15 residues. Per the germline V gene, CDR1 is LGHNA and CDR2 is YNFKEQ. The CDR3: CASSQGSGGYNEQFF. The DNA for the CDR3 is TGTGCCAGCAGCCAAGGGAGCGGGGGGTACAATGAGCAGTTCTTC.

This clonotype was recorded a few times. The chain couples TRBV7-2 to TRBJ2-2; 9 bases fit TRBD1. CDR1 is SGHTA and CDR2 is FQGNSA in the germline V gene. This CDR3 spans 15 amino acids. J lost 5 bases, V lost 5 bases, and 6 bases had no gene match. The CDR3 sequence is CASSPRTGATGELFF. Written as DNA, the CDR3 is TGTGCCAGCAGCCCCCGGACAGGGGCGACCGGGGAGCTGTTTTTT.

This rearrangement joins TRBV4-3 to TRBJ1-2; TRBD1 aligns across 7 bases. After removal of 0 bases from V and 2 bases from J, the junction contained 3 bases not matched to a gene. Germline values: CDR1 LGHNA, CDR2 YSLEER. The CDR3 spans 15 residues. CDR3 amino acids: CASSQEEGANYGYTF. CDR3 DNA sequence: TGCGCCAGCAGCCAAGAGGAGGGGGCGAACTATGGCTACACCTTC.

This clonotype was seen ten or more times. This chain connects TRBV7-2 to TRBJ2-3; D not resolved. The V and J ends lost 2 bases and 2 bases respectively, with 11 bases between them. This CDR3 comprises 15 residues. CDR1 and CDR2 (germline): SGHTA, FQGNSA. The CDR3, as DNA: TGTGCCAGCAGCTTATACCTATCATCCACAGATACGCAGTATTTT. This translates into CASSLYLSSTDTQYF.

V usage is TRBV20-1 and J usage is TRBJ2-7; TRBD2 matches at 8 bases. Germline lookup yields CDR1 DFQATT and CDR2 SNEGSKA (reference sequence). The CDR3 spans 13 residues. The ends lost 4 bases at V and 2 bases at J; junction bases unmatched: 4. The DNA for the CDR3 is TGCAGTGCTACCCCCGGGGGGGCCTACGAGCAGTACTTC. Protein: CSATPGGAYEQYF.

The genes are TRBV7-8 and TRBJ2-2; 7 bases match TRBD2. The germline CDR1 and CDR2 sequences are SGHVS and FQNEAQ. After removal of 2 bases from V and 1 base from J, the junction contained 4 bases not matched to a gene. CDR3 length: 16 amino acids. CDR3 sequence: CASSLPGGRNTGELFF. The CDR3, as DNA: TGTGCCAGCAGCTTACCCGGGGGGAGGAACACCGGGGAGCTGTTTTTT.